This T cell receptor (beta chain) comes out of a study of vaccination and CD4 T cells after COVID-19 (dated by TCRdb to between 2021 and 2023). Context from the whole study: SARS-CoV-2 positivity had been established in the convalescent patients by nasal swab PCR, and mild disease was recorded in about 9 of these patients and severe disease in one. The convalescent cohort comprised six males and four females, including two Hispanic individuals, seven Caucasians, two Asians and one multiracial person. Participants received two doses of either the Pfizer-BioNTech BNT162b2 vaccine (n=8) or the Moderna mRNA-1273 vaccine (n=2). Post-COVID blood samples were collected from convalescent patients a median of roughly 100 days after diagnosis, with a range of about 30 to 170 days. The time from the second vaccine dose to post-vaccine blood sampling had a median of around 72 days and ranged from roughly 12 to 250 days. Overlapping spike peptide pools from SARS-CoV-2 and from the common cold coronaviruses HCoV-NL63, HCoV-OC43 and HCoV-229E were used as culture stimuli. In control cultures, a CEFX viral epitope pool was used as positive control, an HIV-1 Nef peptide pool was used as negative control, or no peptide was added. The spike-specific CD4+ TCR repertoire was compared before and after mRNA vaccination in ten to eleven COVID-19 convalescent patients and a handful of infection-naive healthy vaccine recipients. Summary of the overall study and its limitations: Of the vaccine-specific clones found in convalescent patients, nearly all (304 of 307) were mono-reactive for SARS-CoV-2 spike instead of being cross-reactive with common cold coronaviruses. An increase in the median number of SARS-CoV-2-reactive clonotypes from 20 to 25 after infection to 35 to 40 after vaccination was observed, but the change was not found to be significant. Among convalescent patients, a median about 86% of the SARS-CoV-2-reactive clones seen after vaccination appeared only after vaccination, which suggests priming specific to the vaccine. The study included relatively few convalescent patients and did not analyze early timepoints after natural infection.

Remarks on this clonotype: Its antigen remains unidentified. Qualities for individual bases were not recorded, and no much larger clone is one base off.

The protocol used for the library was PCR. DNA from cultured CD4+ T cells was subjected to TCR sequencing with the Oncomine TCR Beta short-read assay at the Johns Hopkins FTIC core. The QIAamp micro DNA kit was used to extract genomic DNA from the cultured CD4+ T cells. Oncomine TCR Beta libraries from cultured CD4+ T cells were pooled with unique dual indexes and sequenced on an Illumina iSeq 100. The paper's processing steps were these. Non-productive sequences were removed, and CDR3s not starting with C, not ending with F or W, or shorter than 7 amino acids were discarded. The MANAFEST web application identified antigen-specific clonotypes by comparing peptide-stimulated wells against reference wells and other culture wells. For a clone to be called positive, the clone needed an FDR below 0.05, an odds ratio above 5, and a productive frequency above 0.1% in at least two of three replicate wells. A clonotype was classed as cross-reactive if the clonotype showed significant expansion both in SARS-CoV-2 spike wells and in at least one common cold coronavirus spike condition. Using R version 3.6.1, CDR3 homology was evaluated through Levenshtein distances (stringdist) along with unrooted phylogenetic trees (ape). TCRdb reworked the public reads: Q25 trimming with fastp, MiXCR clone assembly, productive beta chains retained. Duplicate CDR3 protein sequences are folded into a single record with the most common DNA and genes. What appears here as the V and J calls and clone size reflects TCRdb's work, not the paper's. The sample profile shows about 10,000 distinct CDR3 sequences; about 51% of them were found once. The top ten clones comprise 31% of the sample.

CDR1 and CDR2, per the germline V gene, are KGHDR and SFDVKD. Counted from cysteine to phenylalanine, this CDR3 has 16 amino acids. Just the 48-base CDR3 DNA is kept, in frame starting at base 1. Trimming removed 7 bases from V and 7 bases from J, leaving 22 bases between the germline ends. Per the publication, the treatment or condition label means: roughly nine-day PBMC culture with coronavirus spike peptide pools or control peptides (ViraFEST assay). To expand antigen-specific T cells with peptide pools and then pick out the expanded clonotypes through TCR sequencing, the study relied on the ViraFEST assay. The convalescent patients' positive SARS-CoV-2 PCR tests fell between March and December 2020, which was before the Alpha, Beta and Delta variants emerged in the United States. PBMCs were cultured at approximately 2.1 million per well in IMDM supplemented with approximately 5% human AB serum and around 9.5 IU/ml IL-2, with about 9 ug/ml peptide pools added. Half of the culture medium was replaced with fresh IL-2-containing medium on days 3 and 7. After nine to eleven days of culture, CD4+ T cells were isolated by negative selection with the EasySep CD4+ T cell isolation kit. PBMCs were separated from whole blood using Ficoll-Paque Plus gradient centrifugation and then either used fresh or cryopreserved at -140C. Triplicate wells were generally used for each culture condition.

This receptor chain uses TRBV24-1 and TRBJ1-5; D gene: possibly TRBD1, on 6 matching bases. What was sequenced was CD4+ T cells from blood, cultured in vitro. The receptor's source is a human donor who had recovered from COVID-19. The sequenced DNA is TGTGCCACCAGCTCCCGGGACACCAGGTCCACCCAGCCCCAGCATTTT. The encoded protein is CATSSRDTRSTQPQHF.